Presented here are 28 T cell receptor beta chains from one specimen sequenced in a study of blood T cell repertoires in COVID-19. Assay: immunoSEQ multiplex PCR; the TCRdb copy retains only in-frame clones and omits some. The sample carries fewer than 350,000 clones, 75% to 90% recorded once. The sequenced sample consisted of PBMCs or T cells enriched from blood (not recorded which). These receptors all stem from a woman aged 40 to 50 who had recovered from COVID-19.

The V gene is TRBV4-3, the J gene TRBJ2-1, with 8 positions matching TRBD1. V dropped 4 bases and J dropped 0; count of bases not matched to a gene: 8. The germline CDR1 and CDR2 sequences are LGHNA and YSLEER. The length of the CDR3 is 17 residues. The CDR3 nucleotides are TGCGCCAGCAGCCTACGACAGGGGCTGAGCTCCTACAATGAGCAGTTCTTC. Translated, it gives CASSLRQGLSSYNEQFF.

With regard to this clone: The same CDR3 is also encoded by other DNA sequences in this sample. This chain links TRBV19 with TRBJ1-2; 7 bases match TRBD1. The CDR3 is 13 residues long. Germline assignment: CDR1 LNHDA and CDR2 SQIVND (reference sequence). The ends lost 5 bases at V and 3 bases at J; junction bases unmatched: 3. The CDR3 coding sequence is TGTGCCAGTAGTGTCCAGGGGGACTATGGCTACACCTTC. It specifies CASSVQGDYGYTF. The variable domain in full, completed from reference TRBV19 and TRBJ1-2, reads DGGITQSPKYLFRKEGQNVTLSCEQNLNHDAMYWYRQDPGQGLRLIYYSQIVNDFQKGDIAEGYSVSREKKESFPLTVTSAQKNPTAFYLCASSVQGDYGYTFGSGTRLTVV.

This chain joins TRBV6-2 or TRBV6-3 and TRBJ1-5; no clear D gene. This CDR3 is 15 amino acids long. In germline, CDR1 is MNHEY, CDR2 SVGEGT. With 5 bases removed from V and 2 bases from J, the gap between germline ends came to 13 bases. The CDR3 coding sequence is TGTGCCAGCAGTCTTTCGAGTTTGGGCAATCAGCCCCAGCATTTT. Encoded protein: CASSLSSLGNQPQHF.

The rearrangement joins TRBV28 to TRBJ1-2, with D perhaps TRBD1 (6 bases). Deletions cut 5 bases from V and 5 bases from J, with 12 bases between. Germline CDR1 is MDHEN and CDR2 is SYDVKM. The CDR3 consists of 13 residues. CDR3 bases: TGTGCCAGCAGTCCAAGGACAGCTTATGGCTACACCTTC. This gives the protein CASSPRTAYGYTF.

The chain has TRBV9 and TRBJ1-5; 8 nucleotides line up with TRBD1. Germline CDR1 is SGDLS and CDR2 is YYNGEE. V lost 3 bases to trimming and J lost 5 bases; unmatched junction nucleotides: 4. The CDR3 length is 14 residues. The CDR3: CASSEGTGYQPQHF. In DNA, the CDR3 is TGTGCCAGCAGCGAGGGGACAGGTTATCAGCCCCAGCATTTT.

This clone appeared a single time. The V call is TRBV18, the J call TRBJ2-1; D is uncertain. V lost 8 bases to trimming and J lost 0 bases, with 11 bases between them. Per the germline V gene, CDR1 is KGHSH and CDR2 is LQKENI. The CDR3 length is 14 residues. The CDR3 loop reads CASTNLDSYNEQFF. The CDR3 DNA reads as TGTGCCAGCACTAACTTGGACTCCTACAATGAGCAGTTCTTC. Drawing the rest from reference TRBV18 and TRBJ2-1, the complete variable domain is NAGVMQNPRHLVRRRGQEARLRCSPMKGHSHVYWYRQLPEEGLKFMVYLQKENIIDESGMPKERFSAEFPKEGPSILRIQQVVRGDSAAYFCASTNLDSYNEQFFGPGTRLTVL.

This clone was observed once. This rearrangement joins TRBV30 to TRBJ1-2; D uncertain. V shed 0 bases and J shed 4 bases, with 18 bases lying between them. Germline V gives CDR1 GTSNPN, CDR2 SVGIG (reference sequence). The length of the CDR3 is 16 residues. The CDR3 sequence: CAWSVPYGGGTYGYTF. The CDR3, as DNA: TGTGCCTGGAGTGTACCTTACGGCGGTGGAACCTATGGCTACACCTTC.

The CDR3 loop is CASTLRGEGETQYF. The CDR3 DNA sequence: TGCGCCAGCACCCTTCGGGGGGAAGGCGAGACCCAGTACTTC. V usage is TRBV5-1 and J usage is TRBJ2-5; 7 nucleotides align to TRBD2. V shed 6 bases and J 5 bases; nucleotides not matched to a gene: 10. The CDR3 contains 14 residues. Germline V gene lookup returns CDR1 SGHRS and CDR2 YFSETQ.

The count of this clone is one. The rearrangement joins TRBV7-9 to TRBJ2-7; a possible D gene is TRBD2 (6 bases). The CDR3 covers 16 residues. Germline V gene data show CDR1 as SEHNR and CDR2 as FQNEAQ (reference sequence). Trimming removed 0 bases at V and 4 bases at J, with 16 bases between. DNA for the CDR3: TGTGCCAGCAGCTTAGCGGGTTCGGGACTGATTTACGAGCAGTACTTC. It yields the protein CASSLAGSGLIYEQYF.

CDR3 amino acids: CASSSNRDRSTDTQYF. CDR3 nucleotides: TGTGCCAGCAGCTCCAACCGGGACAGGAGCACAGATACGCAGTATTTT. J is TRBJ2-3 and V is TRBV7-2; 8 bases fit TRBD1. The CDR3 runs to 16 residues. The germline CDR1 and CDR2 sequences are SGHTA and FQGNSA. V was clipped by 4 bases and J by 0 bases; unmatched bases: 6.

V is TRBV10-2 and J is TRBJ1-1; D ambiguous. In germline, CDR1 is WSHSY, CDR2 SAAADI. CDR3 length equals 12 residues. V was pared by 10 bases and J by 3 bases, with 12 bases between. CDR3 protein: CATGERHTEAFF. The CDR3 nucleotides are TGCGCCACCGGGGAGAGGCACACTGAAGCTTTCTTT.

This sequence joins TRBV7-6 and TRBJ2-5; D is possibly TRBD1 (5 bases). The ends were cut back, 5 bases at V and 4 bases at J, with 11 bases in the middle. This CDR3 is 13 amino acids long. CDR1 is SGHVS and CDR2 is FNYEAQ in the germline V gene. In DNA, the CDR3 is TGTGCCAGCAGCCAGGGTGGGTTAGAGACCCAGTACTTC. This translates into CASSQGGLETQYF.

The chain is built from TRBV5-4 and TRBJ1-3, with a possible D match to TRBD1 (6 bases). Germline lookup yields CDR1 SGHNT and CDR2 YYREEE (reference sequence). This CDR3 has 15 amino acids. V was cut by 4 bases and J by 2 bases, with 13 bases left in between. CDR3 DNA: TGTGCCAGCAGCCGACAGGCTCCTGCTGGAAACACCATATATTTT. Translating it yields CASSRQAPAGNTIYF. The variable domain in full, with the rest retrieved from reference TRBV5-4 and TRBJ1-3, is ETGVTQSPTHLIKTRGQQVTLRCSSQSGHNTVSWYQQALGQGPQFIFQYYREEENGRGNFPPRFSGLQFPNYSSELNVNALELDDSALYLCASSRQAPAGNTIYFGEGSWLTVV.

The chain links TRBV27 to TRBJ2-7, with 15 positions matching TRBD2. The CDR3 loop spans 15 amino acids. CDR1 and CDR2 from the germline V gene are MNHEY and SMNVEV (reference sequence). J gave up 2 bases and V 6 bases, and 2 bases lay outside the gene matches. CDR3 amino acids: CASRRTSGGAYEQYF. The CDR3 bases are TGTGCCAGCAGGCGGACTAGCGGGGGGGCCTACGAGCAGTACTTC.

The V and J genes are TRBV4-1 and TRBJ2-5; TRBD1 agrees at 10 bases. Germline-derived CDR1 and CDR2 are MGHRA and YSYEKL. The V gene end was trimmed by 4 bases and the J gene end by 4 bases; junction bases not matched to a gene: 9. The CDR3 length is 16 residues. The CDR3 nucleotides read TGCGCCAGCAGCCGAGAGGTCCGGACAGGGGGAGAGACCCAGTACTTC. Translating it yields CASSREVRTGGETQYF.

The rearrangement uses TRBV19 and TRBJ1-1; the D gene is possibly TRBD1 (6 bases). The CDR3 is 12 amino acids. The V end lost 8 bases, the J end lost 7 bases, and 14 bases lay between the germline ends. Germline lookup yields CDR1 LNHDA and CDR2 SQIVND (reference sequence). CDR3 residues: CASVWGGGEAFF. In DNA form, the CDR3 reads TGTGCCAGTGTTTGGGGGGGCGGTGAAGCTTTCTTT.

This chain uses TRBV2 with TRBJ2-7; D perhaps matches TRBD2 (6 bases). Germline V gives CDR1 SNHLY, CDR2 FYNNEI. The germline V and J ends were trimmed by 5 bases and 2 bases, with 10 bases remaining between them. There are 13 residues in the CDR3. CDR3 DNA sequence: TGTGCCAGCAGTCGTGGGACTCCCTACGAGCAGTACTTC. As protein: CASSRGTPYEQYF.

This clone was seen a handful of times. The V and J genes are TRBV24-1 and TRBJ1-1, with 7 nucleotides matching TRBD1. The V segment lost 3 bases and the J segment 4 bases; nucleotides outside the gene matches: 4. The CDR3 contains 14 residues. In germline, CDR1 is KGHDR, CDR2 SFDVKD. The CDR3 coding sequence is TGTGCCACCAGTGATCGGGACAGAGGCACTGAAGCTTTCTTT. This codes for CATSDRDRGTEAFF.

The genes are TRBV27 and TRBJ1-1, with unresolved D. The germline V and J ends were trimmed by 6 bases and 1 base, with 6 bases remaining between them. CDR1 MNHEY and CDR2 SMNVEV come from the germline V gene (reference sequence). This CDR3 spans 12 amino acids. CDR3 amino acids: CASSKPNTEAFF. The CDR3 DNA sequence: TGTGCCAGCAGCAAGCCGAACACTGAAGCTTTCTTT.

This clone was seen only a few times. The V and J genes are TRBV6-1 and TRBJ2-4, with no clear D. Germline lookup yields CDR1 MNHNS and CDR2 SASEGT. CDR3 length: 14 residues. The V end lost 0 bases, the J end lost 6 bases, and 9 bases lay between the germline ends. CDR3 amino acids: CASSEAITGNIQYF. The CDR3 coding sequence is TGTGCCAGCAGTGAAGCGATCACGGGAAACATTCAGTACTTC.

The V gene is TRBV29-1, the J gene TRBJ2-3, with 10 positions matching TRBD1. Germline V gives CDR1 SQVTM, CDR2 ANQGSEA. With V trimmed by 4 bases and J by 0 bases, 4 bases remained unmatched. The CDR3 consists of 15 residues. CDR3 residues: CSVGTGQGSTDTQYF. DNA of the CDR3: TGCAGCGTTGGGACGGGACAGGGGAGCACAGATACGCAGTATTTT.

The chain joins TRBV5-1 to TRBJ1-3, with a tentative D call TRBD1 (5 bases). The CDR3 has 14 residues. Germline-derived CDR1 and CDR2 are SGHRS and YFSETQ. V lost 6 bases, J lost 0 bases, and 10 bases lay in between. CDR3 coding DNA: TGCGCCAGCACCCCCGGGGGCTCTGGAAACACCATATATTTT. Its protein product is CASTPGGSGNTIYF.

This clone was seen just once. The chain combines TRBV29-1 with TRBJ1-2; possible D gene TRBD1, 6 bases. The length of the CDR3 is 14 residues. Germline V gene data show CDR1 as SQVTM and CDR2 as ANQGSEA. This CDR3 is CATGGSSTLYGYTF. CDR3 bases: TGCGCGACTGGGGGCTCCTCCACTCTCTATGGCTACACCTTC.

V is TRBV11-2 and J is TRBJ2-1, with 11 nucleotides matching TRBD1. The CDR3 totals 15 residues. V trimming: 0 bases; J trimming: 6 bases; junction bases outside the gene matches: 1. CDR1 is SGHAT and CDR2 is FQNNGV in the germline V gene. This CDR3 reads CASSLDGTGGNEQFF. The CDR3 DNA is TGTGCCAGCAGCTTAGATGGGACAGGGGGCAATGAGCAGTTCTTC.

The chain employs TRBV21-1 and TRBJ1-5. TRBV21-1 is deemed a pseudogene. CDR3 size: 11 residues. For the CDR3, the DNA is TGTGCCACCCGAGGCGGACAGCCCCAGCATTTT. It encodes CATRGGQPQHF.

The chain uses TRBV18 and TRBJ1-1, with D unclear. This CDR3 spans 14 amino acids. V was pared by 2 bases and J by 1 base, with 8 bases between. Germline V lookup: CDR1 KGHSH, CDR2 LQKENI. Here the CDR3 DNA reads TGTGCCAGCTCACCAGGAGCCCCGAACACTGAAGCTTTCTTT. It encodes CASSPGAPNTEAFF.

The V gene is TRBV5-5, the J gene TRBJ2-7; perhaps TRBD1 as D (5 bases). The V gene's germline CDR1 is SGHKS and CDR2 YYEKEE (reference sequence). This CDR3 is built from 12 residues. V lost 4 bases to trimming and J lost 4 bases, with 9 bases between them. The CDR3 region has the DNA TGTGCCAGCAGCCCCCCAGGGTACGAGCAGTACTTC. This encodes CASSPPGYEQYF.

The chain recombines TRBV19 with TRBJ2-1; D not certain. CDR1 and CDR2 from the germline V gene are LNHDA and SQIVND (reference sequence). The CDR3 is 17 amino acids. Trimming removed 4 bases from V and 4 bases from J, with 20 bases in between. CDR3 nucleotides: TGTGCCAGTAGTAAGGTAGACACGGCCACTTTATACAATGAGCAGTTCTTC. As protein: CASSKVDTATLYNEQFF.